The following is a T cell receptor (beta chain) sequence with its context. Its specificity is not known. It was with a sample-barcoded 5' primer and a J-beta primer mix that a second PCR of about 6 to 11 cycles was run. TCRdb itself ran the 5' RACE reads through MiXCR, one entry per CDR3 protein. The profile shows over a million distinct CDR3 sequences, 45% of them singletons. Germline loops: CDR1 MNHNS, CDR2 SASEGT. The V and J ends lost 7 bases and 2 bases, in that order; junction bases with no gene match: 12. The CDR3 runs to 18 residues. The entry originates in a study of blood T cells in healthy people across ages. Whole-study findings and limits: When set beside aged donors, long-lived donors presented more naive CD4+ cells and higher diversity.

The sequenced sample consisted of blood. This clonotype originated in a woman aged 60-70 years in good health. This chain joins TRBV6-1 and TRBJ2-6; TRBD2 matches 9 bases. The CDR3 spells CASTSWGLAGTGANVLTF. The CDR3 DNA is TGTGCCAGCACCTCATGGGGGCTAGCGGGGACTGGGGCCAACGTCCTGACTTTC.